This is a list of T cell receptor beta chains from one sample in a study of blood T cells in healthy people across ages. TCRdb recomputed calls from the 5' RACE reads with MiXCR, one row per CDR3 protein. The sample has fewer than 1,200,000 distinct CDR3 sequences; roughly a quarter are singletons. This sample was shared with a second study, whose subject was T cells of mothers and their children.

Specimen: blood. The origin of the receptors is a girl aged 2-15 years in good health. Each CDR3 is given with its conserved first and last residue. Fields, in order: J gene, clone size, D gene, V gene, CDR3 protein, CDR3 DNA. A D gene is named only where the DNA matches it firmly. Clone sizes are given selectively: once, few, many, or a class where the clone is expanded.

J gene: TRBJ2-7; clone size: NA; D gene: NA; V gene: TRBV7-2; CDR3 protein: CASSRNGAGLYEQYF; CDR3 DNA: TGTGCCAGCAGCCGAAACGGGGCGGGGCTCTACGAGCAGTACTTC
J gene: TRBJ2-5; clone size: NA; D gene: NA; V gene: TRBV12-3/TRBV12-4; CDR3 protein: CASSLPPSGVVETQYF; CDR3 DNA: TGTGCCAGCAGTTTACCCCCTTCAGGGGTGGTGGAGACCCAGTACTTC
J gene: TRBJ2-3; clone size: NA; D gene: TRBD2; V gene: TRBV7-8; CDR3 protein: CASSPSGGAGADTQYF; CDR3 DNA: TGTGCCAGCAGTCCTAGCGGGGGGGCCGGGGCAGATACGCAGTATTTT
J gene: TRBJ1-1; clone size: NA; D gene: NA; V gene: TRBV6-5; CDR3 protein: CASSPLGRANTEAFF; CDR3 DNA: TGTGCCAGCAGTCCCCTCGGGAGAGCGAACACTGAAGCTTTCTTT
J gene: TRBJ2-5; clone size: NA; D gene: TRBD1; V gene: TRBV5-6; CDR3 protein: CASSLWTTGGLETQYF; CDR3 DNA: TGTGCCAGCAGCTTGTGGACGACAGGGGGTTTGGAGACCCAGTACTTC
J gene: TRBJ2-7; clone size: few; D gene: NA; V gene: TRBV4-2; CDR3 protein: CASSQTDSASYEQYF; CDR3 DNA: TGTGCCAGCAGCCAGACGGACAGCGCCTCCTACGAGCAGTACTTC
J gene: TRBJ2-5; clone size: once; D gene: TRBD2; V gene: TRBV7-9; CDR3 protein: CASSLSRGGYQETQYF; CDR3 DNA: TGTGCCAGCAGCTTATCTCGCGGGGGGTACCAAGAGACCCAGTACTTC
J gene: TRBJ2-7; clone size: NA; D gene: NA; V gene: TRBV29-1; CDR3 protein: CSVARTTYEQYF; CDR3 DNA: TGCAGCGTTGCGAGGACTACCTACGAGCAGTACTTC
J gene: TRBJ1-2; clone size: NA; D gene: TRBD1; V gene: TRBV12-3/TRBV12-4; CDR3 protein: CASSTGQGDYTF; CDR3 DNA: TGTGCCAGCAGCACGGGACAGGGAGACTACACCTTC
J gene: TRBJ1-5; clone size: few; D gene: NA; V gene: TRBV24-1; CDR3 protein: CATSDSSNQPQHF; CDR3 DNA: TGTGCCACCAGTGATTCTAGCAATCAGCCCCAGCATTTT
J gene: TRBJ1-2; clone size: few; D gene: NA; V gene: TRBV21-1; CDR3 protein: CASTGQGMRGYTF; CDR3 DNA: TGTGCCAGCACAGGACAGGGAATGAGGGGCTACACCTTC
J gene: TRBJ2-1; clone size: many; D gene: TRBD1; V gene: TRBV6-2/TRBV6-3; CDR3 protein: CASSRDRGYNEQFF; CDR3 DNA: TGTGCCAGCAGCCGGGACAGGGGATACAATGAGCAGTTCTTC
J gene: TRBJ1-5; clone size: NA; D gene: NA; V gene: TRBV6-6; CDR3 protein: CASGGQGQPQHF; CDR3 DNA: TGTGCCAGCGGGGGGCAGGGTCAGCCCCAGCATTTT
J gene: TRBJ1-6; clone size: few; D gene: TRBD1; V gene: TRBV20-1; CDR3 protein: CSAATQGEGNSPLHF; CDR3 DNA: TGCAGTGCGGCAACTCAGGGGGAGGGTAATTCACCCCTCCACTTT
J gene: TRBJ2-5; clone size: few; D gene: NA; V gene: TRBV4-1; CDR3 protein: CASSQGGSAQETQYF; CDR3 DNA: TGCGCCAGCAGCCAAGGCGGATCGGCCCAAGAGACCCAGTACTTC
J gene: TRBJ2-7; clone size: NA; D gene: NA; V gene: TRBV4-3; CDR3 protein: CASSQLQGPYEQYF; CDR3 DNA: TGCGCCAGCAGCCAACTACAGGGACCTTACGAGCAGTACTTC
J gene: TRBJ2-1; clone size: few; D gene: TRBD1; V gene: TRBV2; CDR3 protein: CASSEGAAQFF; CDR3 DNA: TGTGCCAGCAGCGAGGGGGCAGCGCAGTTCTTC
J gene: TRBJ2-1; clone size: few; D gene: TRBD1; V gene: TRBV20-1; CDR3 protein: CSASRGINEQFF; CDR3 DNA: TGCAGTGCTTCCAGGGGGATCAATGAGCAGTTCTTC
J gene: TRBJ2-7; clone size: NA; D gene: TRBD2; V gene: TRBV7-9; CDR3 protein: CASSLVGGSDVEQYF; CDR3 DNA: TGTGCCAGCAGCCTTGTCGGCGGGAGTGACGTCGAGCAGTACTTC
J gene: TRBJ1-1; clone size: NA; D gene: NA; V gene: TRBV5-6; CDR3 protein: CASSPPAQGVPEAFF; CDR3 DNA: TGTGCCAGCAGCCCACCTGCACAGGGCGTCCCTGAAGCTTTCTTT
J gene: TRBJ1-1; clone size: few; D gene: NA; V gene: TRBV7-2; CDR3 protein: CASSPLVETEAFF; CDR3 DNA: TGTGCCAGCAGTCCACTGGTTGAGACTGAAGCTTTCTTT
J gene: TRBJ1-4; clone size: NA; D gene: NA; V gene: TRBV29-1; CDR3 protein: CSVISWANEKLFF; CDR3 DNA: TGCAGCGTGATCAGCTGGGCTAATGAAAAACTGTTTTTT
J gene: TRBJ2-7; clone size: NA; D gene: NA; V gene: TRBV4-2; CDR3 protein: CASSQEEAYPYEQYF; CDR3 DNA: TGTGCCAGCAGCCAAGAGGAAGCCTACCCCTACGAGCAGTACTTC
J gene: TRBJ2-3; clone size: few; D gene: TRBD1; V gene: TRBV2; CDR3 protein: CASIYDRAGTDTQYF; CDR3 DNA: TGTGCCAGCATATACGACAGGGCAGGAACAGATACGCAGTATTTT
J gene: TRBJ2-7; clone size: NA; D gene: NA; V gene: TRBV7-9; CDR3 protein: CASISYEQYF; CDR3 DNA: TGTGCCAGTATCTCATACGAGCAGTACTTC
J gene: TRBJ2-1; clone size: few; D gene: NA; V gene: TRBV7-2; CDR3 protein: CASSQEWGKQFF; CDR3 DNA: TGTGCCAGCAGCCAGGAATGGGGGAAGCAGTTCTTC
J gene: TRBJ2-1; clone size: NA; D gene: NA; V gene: TRBV18; CDR3 protein: CASSSWPGQGDLEQFF; CDR3 DNA: TGTGCCAGCTCTTCTTGGCCGGGTCAGGGAGATCTGGAGCAGTTCTTC
J gene: TRBJ1-1; clone size: few; D gene: NA; V gene: TRBV7-9; CDR3 protein: CASSQYAGTEAFF; CDR3 DNA: TGTGCCAGCAGCCAATACGCGGGCACTGAAGCTTTCTTT
J gene: TRBJ2-7; clone size: NA; D gene: NA; V gene: TRBV20-1; CDR3 protein: CSARDLEGYEQYF; CDR3 DNA: TGCAGTGCTAGAGATCTAGAAGGATACGAGCAGTACTTC
J gene: TRBJ1-1; clone size: NA; D gene: NA; V gene: TRBV7-6; CDR3 protein: CASIRGDTSGGEAFF; CDR3 DNA: TGTGCCAGCATCAGAGGGGACACCTCAGGAGGTGAAGCTTTCTTT
J gene: TRBJ2-7; clone size: NA; D gene: TRBD2; V gene: TRBV27; CDR3 protein: CASSRTPTSGQMNEQYF; CDR3 DNA: TGTGCCAGCAGCCGAACCCCCACTAGCGGGCAAATGAACGAGCAGTACTTC
J gene: TRBJ2-7; clone size: NA; D gene: NA; V gene: TRBV28; CDR3 protein: CASSLPKTAHYEQYF; CDR3 DNA: TGTGCCAGCAGTTTACCCAAGACGGCCCACTACGAGCAGTACTTC
J gene: TRBJ2-7; clone size: few; D gene: TRBD1; V gene: TRBV4-1; CDR3 protein: CATSAGQGGGEQYF; CDR3 DNA: TGCGCCACCAGCGCAGGACAGGGTGGGGGCGAGCAGTACTTC
J gene: TRBJ1-2; clone size: few; D gene: TRBD1; V gene: TRBV29-1; CDR3 protein: CSVRGQGGYTF; CDR3 DNA: TGCAGCGTTAGGGGGCAGGGAGGCTACACCTTC
J gene: TRBJ1-1; clone size: NA; D gene: NA; V gene: TRBV24-1; CDR3 protein: CATKGPKRGEAFF; CDR3 DNA: TGTGCCACCAAAGGACCTAAGAGAGGTGAAGCTTTCTTT
J gene: TRBJ2-7; clone size: NA; D gene: TRBD1; V gene: TRBV6-2/TRBV6-3; CDR3 protein: CASKLPGTGDHEQYF; CDR3 DNA: TGTGCCAGCAAACTCCCCGGGACAGGGGACCACGAGCAGTACTTC
J gene: TRBJ2-7; clone size: NA; D gene: NA; V gene: TRBV7-9; CDR3 protein: CASSSERFYEQYF; CDR3 DNA: TGTGCCAGCAGTTCCGAGCGGTTCTACGAGCAGTACTTC
J gene: TRBJ2-7; clone size: NA; D gene: NA; V gene: TRBV5-6; CDR3 protein: CASSLVVARELSYEQYF; CDR3 DNA: TGTGCCAGCAGCTTGGTGGTTGCGAGAGAATTATCCTACGAGCAGTACTTC
J gene: TRBJ2-5; clone size: NA; D gene: TRBD2; V gene: TRBV7-2; CDR3 protein: CASSLIRRGDETQYF; CDR3 DNA: TGTGCCAGCAGCTTAATCCGGCGGGGGGACGAGACCCAGTACTTC
J gene: TRBJ2-7; clone size: few; D gene: TRBD1; V gene: TRBV7-9; CDR3 protein: CASSYGQGAEYEQYF; CDR3 DNA: TGTGCCAGCAGCTACGGACAGGGGGCTGAATACGAGCAGTACTTC
J gene: TRBJ2-7; clone size: NA; D gene: NA; V gene: TRBV12-3/TRBV12-4; CDR3 protein: CASSFQGGSYEQYF; CDR3 DNA: TGTGCCAGCAGTTTTCAGGGGGGAAGTTACGAGCAGTACTTC
J gene: TRBJ2-1; clone size: NA; D gene: TRBD2; V gene: TRBV7-9; CDR3 protein: CASSSGLDYNEQFF; CDR3 DNA: TGTGCCAGCAGCTCGGGACTAGACTACAATGAGCAGTTCTTC
J gene: TRBJ2-3; clone size: NA; D gene: TRBD1; V gene: TRBV7-2; CDR3 protein: CASSRLRGPGDTQYF; CDR3 DNA: TGTGCCAGCAGCCGACTTAGGGGGCCCGGAGATACGCAGTATTTT
J gene: TRBJ1-2; clone size: few; D gene: NA; V gene: TRBV20-1; CDR3 protein: CSATRQLLSYGYTF; CDR3 DNA: TGCAGTGCTACGAGACAGCTCCTTAGCTATGGCTACACCTTC
J gene: TRBJ2-5; clone size: NA; D gene: TRBD1; V gene: TRBV6-1; CDR3 protein: CASLPGTGGWETQYF; CDR3 DNA: TGTGCCAGCCTCCCGGGAACAGGGGGCTGGGAGACCCAGTACTTC
J gene: TRBJ1-1; clone size: NA; D gene: NA; V gene: TRBV7-3; CDR3 protein: CASSRIRGPNTEAFF; CDR3 DNA: TGTGCCAGCAGCCGAATCCGGGGCCCCAACACTGAAGCTTTCTTT